The rows below give T cell receptor beta chains drawn from one sample of a study of response to subunit inactivated influenza vaccine. TCRdb passed the RT-PCR reads through MiXCR, listing each CDR3 protein once. The sample comprises about 800,000 distinct CDR3 sequences, 21% of which are singletons, and roughly 10% rests with the top ten. Source: PBMCs from blood, taken around 5 days after vaccination. The receptors shown here come from a man aged 45-60 years who received an inactivated influenza vaccine. CDR3s include the opening cysteine and the closing phenylalanine or tryptophan. A D gene is named only where the DNA matches it firmly. Rows give clone size only sometimes, using once, few, many, or a class for an expanded clone.

TGTGCCAGCAGTCAAACAGGACTGTGGCAGCCCCAGCATTTT	CASSQTGLWQPQHF	TRBV25-1	NA	TRBJ1-5	few
TGTGCCAGCAGTTTATCAAGCCCTAGCGGAAGAGCGCTTACGAGCACAGATACGCAGTATTTT	CASSLSSPSGRALTSTDTQYF	TRBV27	TRBD2	TRBJ2-3	NA
TGTGCCAGCAACGTACAGGGATTCTATGGCTACACCTTC	CASNVQGFYGYTF	TRBV2	NA	TRBJ1-2	few
TGTGCCAGCACCCGGACAGGGCCATCGGGGTGGAACGAGCAGTACTTC	CASTRTGPSGWNEQYF	TRBV28	TRBD1	TRBJ2-7	NA
TGTGCCAGCAGCTTAGAGATCGGATCCCCGTCTTATGGCTACACCTTC	CASSLEIGSPSYGYTF	TRBV7-9	NA	TRBJ1-2	few
TGTGCCAGCAGCACGGGACAGGGCTATGGCTACACCTTC	CASSTGQGYGYTF	TRBV7-9	TRBD1	TRBJ1-2	NA
TGTGCCACCGCCCTCAAAGATACGCAGTATTTT	CATALKDTQYF	TRBV7-8	NA	TRBJ2-3	NA
TGTGCCATCAGTGAATGGGGGGAAAATGAGCAGTTCTTC	CAISEWGENEQFF	TRBV10-3	NA	TRBJ2-1	many
TGTGCCAGCAGACTAGCGGGGGGGCCGGATACGCAGTATTTT	CASRLAGGPDTQYF	TRBV12-3/TRBV12-4	TRBD2	TRBJ2-3	few
TGTGCCAGCAGCTTTACTAGCGGGCCTTACAATGAGCAGTTCTTC	CASSFTSGPYNEQFF	TRBV7-3	TRBD2	TRBJ2-1	few
TGCGCCAGCAGCCAAGATTTTGGGGGCTCCTACAATGAGCAGTTCTTC	CASSQDFGGSYNEQFF	TRBV4-1	NA	TRBJ2-1	NA
TGCAGCGTTGCGGCTCAGGGCGGCTATGAGCAGTTCTTC	CSVAAQGGYEQFF	TRBV29-1	NA	TRBJ2-1	NA
TGTGCCAGCAGCTTAATTCTAGCGTCGTACAATGAGCAGTTCTTC	CASSLILASYNEQFF	TRBV7-3	NA	TRBJ2-1	many
TGTGCCAGCAGCCCGGACGTAGCGGGGTTTAGGGAGCTGTTTTTT	CASSPDVAGFRELFF	TRBV11-2	TRBD2	TRBJ2-2	many
TGCAGTGCTAGCTCCCTCGGACTAGCGGGGAGGGAGACCCAGTACTTC	CSASSLGLAGRETQYF	TRBV20-1	TRBD2	TRBJ2-5	NA
TGTGCCTCGAGGCTGGGGGCTTCCTACGAGCAGTACTTC	CASRLGASYEQYF	TRBV12-3/TRBV12-4	NA	TRBJ2-7	few
TGTGCCAGCAGTAAGGACAGGGTAGTTGGCAATGAGCAGTTCTTC	CASSKDRVVGNEQFF	TRBV19	TRBD1	TRBJ2-1	few
TGTGCCAGCAGCTTGAACCAGGGAGAGGTCCACAATGAGCAGTTCTTC	CASSLNQGEVHNEQFF	TRBV5-6	NA	TRBJ2-1	few
TGCAGTGCTAGTGCCTGGTCCCTGTTCTCCTACGAGCAGTACTTC	CSASAWSLFSYEQYF	TRBV20-1	NA	TRBJ2-7	NA
TGCGCCAGCAGCCAAGATTTCCCCTCGGGCACAGATACGCAGTATTTT	CASSQDFPSGTDTQYF	TRBV4-1	NA	TRBJ2-3	NA